The T cell receptor beta chain described here comes from a study of T-cell reconstitution after alpha-beta-depleted transplantation in children. This clonotype has just a few counts. The antigen is not known. During its preparation, the TCRbeta library received unique molecular identifiers. Each CDR3 protein is one row after TCRdb ran MiXCR on the PCR reads. The sample lists 450,000 to 550,000 distinct CDR3 sequences, 11% seen once, with 12% to 15% in the top ten. Study observations and caveats: Elevated TCRbeta diversity at day 60 was traced, in some patients, to surviving recipient T cells and thymic progenitors. Reportedly, alpha-beta T cells present about two months post-transplant originated from several hundred expanded clones of graft origin. The authors attributed T-cell counts and diversity one year after transplant mostly to newly produced T cells.

The clonotype comes from a female patient aged 2-10 years who had a stem cell transplant for aplastic anemia, so the T cells may come from the graft donor. This material consisted of PBMCs, mostly from graft donor cells, taken 180 days after TCRalphabeta/CD19-depleted stem cell transplant.

CDR3 loop: CASSIGSETQYF. The CDR3 DNA reads as TGTGCCAGTAGTATCGGGTCGGAGACCCAGTACTTC. The chain is built from TRBV19 and TRBJ2-5, with D unresolved. Germline loops: CDR1 LNHDA, CDR2 SQIVND (reference sequence). V was cut by 3 bases and J by 5 bases, with 7 bases left in between. The CDR3 is 12 amino acids. The full variable domain, its missing parts supplied by reference TRBV19 and TRBJ2-5, is DGGITQSPKYLFRKEGQNVTLSCEQNLNHDAMYWYRQDPGQGLRLIYYSQIVNDFQKGDIAEGYSVSREKKESFPLTVTSAQKNPTAFYLCASSIGSETQYFGPGTRLLVL.